These 21 T cell receptor beta chains share one sample of origin, sequenced in a study of human T cells and chemical hapten exposure. TCRdb ran MiXCR on the RACE reads and lists one entry per CDR3 protein. The sample has a few hundred thousand distinct CDR3 sequences, 7.7% seen once. The time point: pre-sensitization, week 0. The treatment here: therapeutic diphenylcyclopropenone sensitization with weekly scalp DPC. The material sequenced was whole blood, taken in connection with sensitization to the hapten diphenylcyclopropenone (DPC). Receptor source: a man aged 18 to 30 with alopecia areata. Some clones in this sample may be carry-over from other donors' samples.

This clonotype occurred many times. This chain joins TRBV25-1 and TRBJ2-1; tentative D call: TRBD1 (5 bases). Germline CDR1 and CDR2: MGHDK and SYGVNS. The CDR3 sequence is 14 residues long. The V gene lost 4 bases and the J gene lost 3 bases, with 10 bases spanning the gap. The CDR3, as DNA: TGTGCCAGCAGTGGTGACAGTCACTACAATGAGCAGTTCTTC. Encoded protein: CASSGDSHYNEQFF.

This clonotype was observed a handful of times. The chain links TRBV29-1 to TRBJ1-5; possible D gene TRBD1, 6 bases. Germline assignment: CDR1 SQVTM and CDR2 ANQGSEA. This CDR3 is built from 15 residues. V was cut by 6 bases and J by 6 bases, with 21 bases left in between. The chain's CDR3 is CSVTLQGGSGQPQHF. The CDR3 DNA reads as TGCAGCGTCACCTTACAGGGAGGTAGCGGTCAGCCCCAGCATTTT.

This clonotype was picked up a small number of times. The chain joins TRBV29-1 to TRBJ2-1, with 11 bases aligning to TRBD2. V dropped 3 bases and J dropped 4; count of bases not matched to a gene: 5. The CDR3 runs to 15 residues. CDR1 is SQVTM and CDR2 is ANQGSEA in the germline V gene. The CDR3 is CSVDPPSGGYNEQFF. CDR3 sequence (DNA): TGCAGCGTTGATCCCCCTAGCGGGGGGTACAATGAGCAGTTCTTC.

This clonotype was detected only a few times. This chain links TRBV12-3 or TRBV12-4 with TRBJ1-1; 8 bases line up with TRBD1. With V trimmed by 7 bases and J by 5 bases, 6 bases remained unmatched. The CDR3 loop spans 13 amino acids. DNA for the CDR3: TGTGCCAGCACCCTGACAGGGGATACTGAAGCTTTCTTT. This encodes CASTLTGDTEAFF.

This clonotype was counted many times. The chain joins TRBV6-2 or TRBV6-3 to TRBJ2-1; 8 bases match TRBD1. V was pared by 5 bases and J by 8 bases, with 8 bases of the junction left unmatched. The germline gives CDR1 MNHEY, CDR2 SVGEGT. The CDR3 extends over 14 amino acids. The CDR3 bases are TGTGCCAGCAGTCCTGGACAGGGAGGAGATGAGCAGTTCTTC. Its translation is CASSPGQGGDEQFF.

This clonotype was counted a few times. This chain links TRBV9 with TRBJ1-3; 11 positions agree with TRBD1. The J segment lost 2 bases and the V segment lost 2 bases, leaving 6 bases of the junction unmatched. CDR1 and CDR2 from the germline V gene are SGDLS and YYNGEE. The CDR3 totals 17 residues. DNA of the CDR3: TGTGCCAGCAGCGTCGGACAGGGGGCAGAAACTGGAAACACCATATATTTT. It specifies CASSVGQGAETGNTIYF.

The chain recombines TRBV11-1 with TRBJ2-1; a weak D match, TRBD1 (5 bases). V was trimmed by 5 bases and J by 0 bases, leaving 11 bases between them. Per germline, CDR1 SGHAT and CDR2 FQDESV (reference sequence). CDR3 length: 15 residues. The CDR3 DNA sequence: TGTGCCAGCAGCCGAAGACAGAGCTCCTACAATGAGCAGTTCTTC. It yields the protein CASSRRQSSYNEQFF.

This clonotype was detected many times. The chain combines TRBV28 with TRBJ1-2; D unclear. The CDR3 length is 12 residues. The V gene lost 4 bases and the J gene lost 8 bases, with 11 bases spanning the gap. Per germline, CDR1 MDHEN and CDR2 SYDVKM. The CDR3 DNA is TGTGCCAGCAGTTCCCCTTCTAGGGGCTACACCTTC. This gives the protein CASSSPSRGYTF.

The chain joins TRBV3-1 to TRBJ2-5, with TRBD2 identical over 13 bases. J was trimmed by 5 bases and V by 3 bases; bases with no gene match: 18. Germline-derived CDR1 and CDR2 are LGHDT and YNNKEL (reference sequence). The CDR3 has 20 residues. The CDR3 region is CASSHQGLAGDSGFPETQYF. The CDR3 DNA follows: TGTGCCAGCAGCCACCAAGGACTAGCGGGGGACTCAGGATTCCCGGAGACCCAGTACTTC.

This chain joins TRBV9 and TRBJ2-4, with unresolved D. Trimming removed 1 base from V and 0 bases from J, with 11 bases in between. The germline CDR1 and CDR2 sequences are SGDLS and YYNGEE. The CDR3 contains 16 residues. In DNA form, the CDR3 reads TGTGCCAGCAGCGTAAACGGCCAGCTAGCCAAAAACATTCAGTACTTC. Encoded protein: CASSVNGQLAKNIQYF. The full variable domain, with the rest looked up from reference TRBV9 and TRBJ2-4, is DSGVTQTPKHLITATGQRVTLRCSPRSGDLSVYWYQQSLDQGLQFLIQYYNGEERAKGNILERFSAQQFPDLHSELNLSSLELGDSALYFCASSVNGQLAKNIQYFGAGTRLSVL.

This clonotype was seen more than once but under ten times. This rearrangement joins TRBV5-1 to TRBJ2-2, with D perhaps TRBD2 (6 bases). Germline V gives CDR1 SGHRS, CDR2 YFSETQ. The V end lost 2 bases, the J end lost 6 bases, and 11 bases lay between the germline ends. The CDR3 extends over 14 amino acids. This CDR3 is CASSFSSASGELFF. The CDR3 DNA reads TGCGCCAGCAGCTTTTCTAGCGCGTCCGGGGAGCTGTTTTTT. The entire variable domain, with the rest obtained from reference TRBV5-1 and TRBJ2-2, is as follows: KAGVTQTPRYLIKTRGQQVTLSCSPISGHRSVSWYQQTPGQGLQFLFEYFSETQRNKGNFPGRFSGRQFSNSRSEMNVSTLELGDSALYLCASSFSSASGELFFGEGSRLTVL.

The chain has TRBV27 and TRBJ2-2; the match to TRBD1 covers 11 bases. Germline V gene data show CDR1 as MNHEY and CDR2 as SMNVEV (reference sequence). V was clipped by 3 bases and J by 6 bases; unmatched bases: 3. The CDR3 covers 15 residues. In DNA form, the CDR3 reads TGTGCCAGCAGTTTGGGACAGGGGGTCGCCGGGGAGCTGTTTTTT. Its protein is CASSLGQGVAGELFF.

The gene calls are TRBV9 and TRBJ1-2; D remains ambiguous. The CDR3 extends over 14 amino acids. Germline lookup yields CDR1 SGDLS and CDR2 YYNGEE. Deletions cut 6 bases from V and 3 bases from J, with 15 bases between. The CDR3 is CASNPLPGDYGYTF. As DNA, the CDR3 is TGTGCCAGCAACCCCCTTCCGGGAGACTATGGCTACACCTTC.

The chain couples TRBV6-5 to TRBJ2-7, with a tentative D call TRBD1 (6 bases). Germline V lookup: CDR1 MNHEY, CDR2 SVGAGI. Trimming took 5 bases from V and 10 from J, leaving 21 bases between them. The CDR3 is 14 amino acids. The CDR3 sequence is CASSHLAGTMEQYV. Written as DNA, the CDR3 is TGTGCCAGCAGTCATCTTGCCGGGACAATGGAACAGTACGTC.

This clonotype has more than one count but fewer than ten. The rearrangement links TRBV20-1 to TRBJ1-3, with TRBD1 matching over 11 bases. Germline loops: CDR1 DFQATT, CDR2 SNEGSKA (reference sequence). The CDR3 has 19 residues. The V segment lost 0 bases and the J segment 1 base; nucleotides outside the gene matches: 11. CDR3 residues: CSARDNGDRGVTSGNTIYF. The CDR3 coding sequence is TGCAGTGCTAGAGATAACGGGGACAGGGGGGTAACATCTGGAAACACCATATATTTT.

The J gene is TRBJ1-5, the V gene TRBV5-5, with 7 bases lining up with TRBD1. V trimming: 2 bases; J trimming: 0 bases; junction bases outside the gene matches: 5. This CDR3 is 16 amino acids long. Germline CDR1 is SGHKS and CDR2 is YYEKEE (reference sequence). Here the CDR3 reads CASSLKGGDSNQPQHF. The CDR3 DNA follows: TGTGCCAGCAGCTTAAAAGGGGGCGATAGCAATCAGCCCCAGCATTTT.

This clonotype turned up a few times. The chain combines TRBV4-2 with TRBJ1-6; no firm D call. Trimming shortened V by 0 bases and J by 7 bases, and 13 bases separated the two germline ends. CDR3 length equals 16 residues. Germline lookup yields CDR1 LGHNA and CDR2 YNFKEQ. CDR3 in DNA: TGTGCCAGCAGCCAAGAGGTCAGGAATCACAATTCACCCCTCCACTTT. Its protein product is CASSQEVRNHNSPLHF.

This clonotype was counted between two and nine times. The gene calls are TRBV28 and TRBJ1-2; 8 bases are shared with TRBD1. The germline V gene encodes CDR1 MDHEN and CDR2 SYDVKM. The V gene end was trimmed by 6 bases and the J gene end by 4 bases; junction bases not matched to a gene: 4. CDR3 length: 13 residues. CDR3 sequence reads: CASRRQGTYGYTF. As DNA, the CDR3 is TGTGCCAGCAGGCGACAGGGGACCTATGGCTACACCTTC.

This clonotype was detected many times. The chain combines TRBV5-1 with TRBJ2-7, with a weak D call TRBD2 (7 bases). The germline V gene has CDR1 SGHRS and CDR2 YFSETQ. The V end was cut by 4 bases, the J end by 5 bases, with 25 bases between. This CDR3 has 17 amino acids. The CDR3 DNA is TGCGCCAGCAGCCACCCAACGGGGGGCCCTCCCGCGAACGAGCAGTACGTC. Encoded protein: CASSHPTGGPPANEQYV.

In its sample, this clonotype was seen a few times. This chain links TRBV7-9 with TRBJ1-5; 8 positions agree with TRBD1. CDR1 SEHNR and CDR2 FQNEAQ come from the germline V gene (reference sequence). The CDR3 runs 16 residues. J was trimmed by 2 bases and V by 5 bases; bases with no gene match: 8. This chain's CDR3 is CASSLVSGGRNQPQHF. Here the CDR3 DNA reads TGTGCCAGCAGCCTAGTATCAGGGGGCCGCAATCAGCCCCAGCATTTT. The whole variable domain, filled in from reference TRBV7-9 and TRBJ1-5, reads DTGVSQNPRHKITKRGQNVTFRCDPISEHNRLYWYRQTLGQGPEFLTYFQNEAQLEKSRLLSDRFSAERPKGSFSTLEIQRTEQGDSAMYLCASSLVSGGRNQPQHFGDGTRLSIL.

This chain links TRBV5-5 with TRBJ2-7; D is unresolved. V lost 5 bases, J lost 0 bases, and 15 bases lay in between. Germline loops: CDR1 SGHKS, CDR2 YYEKEE (reference sequence). The CDR3 contains 15 residues. The CDR3 DNA sequence: TGTGCCAGCAGTTATCGGACGGAAAGCTCCTACGAGCAGTACGTC. This translates into CASSYRTESSYEQYV.